The clone carrying this TCR beta chain occurred many times. The data stem from a study of blood T cell repertoires in COVID-19. Looking at the study overall: Sites across the United States, Italy and Spain contributed samples from acute and convalescent COVID-19.

The CDR3 spans 14 residues. Trimming removed 0 bases from V and 1 base from J, with 6 bases in between. Germline values: CDR1 MNHEY, CDR2 SMNVEV (reference sequence). Authors' methods: Reference gene primer amplification in the assay estimated nucleated cell counts. Measured with immunoSEQ multiplex PCR; TCRdb has only the in-frame clones, and not every one. The V and J calls and clone size come from that table; D and trimming were worked out from the DNA. The sample holds some 180,000 clones, approximately 83% seen once. Sequenced input: peripheral blood. The clonotype originates from a man between 70 and 80 years old with active or convalescent COVID-19. The chain uses TRBV27 and TRBJ2-5; no firm D call. The DNA for the CDR3 is TGTGCCAGCAGTTTATCTTCCGTCCAAGAGACCCAGTACTTC. Its protein product is CASSLSSVQETQYF.